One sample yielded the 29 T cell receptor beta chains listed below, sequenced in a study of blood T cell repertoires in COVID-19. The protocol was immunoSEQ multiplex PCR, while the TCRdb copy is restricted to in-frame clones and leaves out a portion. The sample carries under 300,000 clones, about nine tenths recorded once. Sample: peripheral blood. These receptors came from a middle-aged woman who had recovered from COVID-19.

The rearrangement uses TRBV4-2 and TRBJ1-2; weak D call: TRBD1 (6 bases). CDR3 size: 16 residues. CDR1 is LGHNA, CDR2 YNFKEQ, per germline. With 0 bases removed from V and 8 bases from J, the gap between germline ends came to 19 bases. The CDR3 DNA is TGTGCCAGCAGCCAAGATCAGGGGAGTTCAGAGGGGGGCTACACCTTC. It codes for CASSQDQGSSEGGYTF.

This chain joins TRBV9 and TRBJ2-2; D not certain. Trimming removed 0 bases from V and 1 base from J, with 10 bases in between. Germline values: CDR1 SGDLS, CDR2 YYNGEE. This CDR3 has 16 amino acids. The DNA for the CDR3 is TGTGCCAGCAGCGTAGATTTAGCCATGAACACCGGGGAGCTGTTTTTT. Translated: CASSVDLAMNTGELFF.

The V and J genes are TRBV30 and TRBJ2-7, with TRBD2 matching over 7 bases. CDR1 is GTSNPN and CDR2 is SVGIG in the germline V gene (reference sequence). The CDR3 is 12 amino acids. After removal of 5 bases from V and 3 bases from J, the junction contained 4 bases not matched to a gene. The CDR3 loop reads CAWGAGVYEQYF. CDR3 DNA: TGTGCCTGGGGGGCGGGAGTCTACGAGCAGTACTTC.

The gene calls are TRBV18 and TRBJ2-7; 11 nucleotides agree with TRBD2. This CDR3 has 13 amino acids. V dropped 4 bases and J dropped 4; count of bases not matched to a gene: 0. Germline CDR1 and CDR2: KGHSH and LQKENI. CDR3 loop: CASSLAGGYEQYF. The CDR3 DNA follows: TGTGCCAGCTCACTAGCGGGAGGGTACGAGCAGTACTTC.

This CDR3 is CASSVDLAGVAGELFF. The CDR3 nucleotides are TGTGCCAGCAGCGTAGATTTAGCGGGAGTAGCCGGGGAGCTGTTTTTT. The chain combines TRBV9 with TRBJ2-2; 9 positions match TRBD2. Germline loops: CDR1 SGDLS, CDR2 YYNGEE. The junction had 6 bases not matched to a gene; V was cut back by 0 bases and J by 6 bases. This CDR3 comprises 16 residues. The full variable domain, rest sourced from reference TRBV9 and TRBJ2-2, is DSGVTQTPKHLITATGQRVTLRCSPRSGDLSVYWYQQSLDQGLQFLIQYYNGEERAKGNILERFSAQQFPDLHSELNLSSLELGDSALYFCASSVDLAGVAGELFFGEGSRLTVL.

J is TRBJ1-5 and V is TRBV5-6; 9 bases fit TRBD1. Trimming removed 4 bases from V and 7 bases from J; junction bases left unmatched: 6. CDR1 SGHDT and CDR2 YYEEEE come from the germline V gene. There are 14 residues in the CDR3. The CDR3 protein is CASSKGQGDQPQHF. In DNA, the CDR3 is TGTGCCAGCAGCAAGGGACAGGGTGACCAGCCCCAGCATTTT.

This chain's CDR3 is CASSPQNPGDSPLHF. The CDR3 DNA is TGTGCCAGCAGCCCTCAGAACCCGGGAGATTCACCCCTCCACTTT. V and J are TRBV6-6 and TRBJ1-6; no clear D gene. The V and J ends lost 6 bases and 8 bases respectively, with 17 bases between them. The CDR3 loop spans 15 amino acids. Looked up from germline, CDR1 is MNHNY and CDR2 is SVGAGI (reference sequence).

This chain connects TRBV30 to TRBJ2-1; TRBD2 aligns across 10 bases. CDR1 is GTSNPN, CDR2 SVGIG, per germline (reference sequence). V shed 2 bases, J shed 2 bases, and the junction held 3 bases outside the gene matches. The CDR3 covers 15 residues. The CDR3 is CAWSTGTSAYNEQFF. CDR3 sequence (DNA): TGTGCCTGGAGTACCGGGACTAGCGCCTACAATGAGCAGTTCTTC.

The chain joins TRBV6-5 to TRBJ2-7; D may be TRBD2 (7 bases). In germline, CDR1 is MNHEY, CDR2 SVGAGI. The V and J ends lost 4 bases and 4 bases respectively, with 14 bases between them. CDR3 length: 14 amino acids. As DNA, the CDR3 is TGTGCCAGCAGTTCCCTGGGGGGGCCTTACGAGCAGTACTTC. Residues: CASSSLGGPYEQYF.

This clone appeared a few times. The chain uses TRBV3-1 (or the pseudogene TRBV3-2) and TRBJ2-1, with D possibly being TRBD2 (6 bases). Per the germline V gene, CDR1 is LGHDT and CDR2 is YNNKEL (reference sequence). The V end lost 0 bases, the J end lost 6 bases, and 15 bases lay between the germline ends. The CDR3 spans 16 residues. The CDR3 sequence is CASSQDDGSAGNEQFF. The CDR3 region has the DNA TGTGCCAGCAGCCAAGATGACGGGAGCGCTGGCAATGAGCAGTTCTTC.

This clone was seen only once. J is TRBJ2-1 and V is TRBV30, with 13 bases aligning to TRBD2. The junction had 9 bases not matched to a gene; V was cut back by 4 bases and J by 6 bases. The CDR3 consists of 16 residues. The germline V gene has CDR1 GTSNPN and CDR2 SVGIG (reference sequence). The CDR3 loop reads CAWKKPGLAGSNEQFF. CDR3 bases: TGTGCCTGGAAGAAGCCGGGACTAGCGGGATCCAATGAGCAGTTCTTC.

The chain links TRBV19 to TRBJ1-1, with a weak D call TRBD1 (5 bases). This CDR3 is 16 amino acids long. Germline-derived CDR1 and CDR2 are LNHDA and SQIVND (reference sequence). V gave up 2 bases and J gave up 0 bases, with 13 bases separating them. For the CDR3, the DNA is TGTGCCAGTAGTATAAGTCAGGGATCGATGAACACTGAAGCTTTCTTT. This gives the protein CASSISQGSMNTEAFF.

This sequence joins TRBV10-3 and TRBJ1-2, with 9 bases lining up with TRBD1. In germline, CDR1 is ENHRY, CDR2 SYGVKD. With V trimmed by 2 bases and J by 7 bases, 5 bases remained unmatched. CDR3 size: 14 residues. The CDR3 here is CAISEIQGAVGYTF. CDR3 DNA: TGTGCCATCAGTGAGATACAGGGGGCGGTTGGCTACACCTTC.

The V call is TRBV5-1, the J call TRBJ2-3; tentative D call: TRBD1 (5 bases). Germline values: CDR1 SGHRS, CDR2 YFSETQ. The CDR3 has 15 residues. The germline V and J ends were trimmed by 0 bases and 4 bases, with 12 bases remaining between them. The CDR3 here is CASSLGQGRADTQYF. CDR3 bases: TGCGCCAGCAGCTTGGGGCAGGGTAGGGCAGATACGCAGTATTTT.

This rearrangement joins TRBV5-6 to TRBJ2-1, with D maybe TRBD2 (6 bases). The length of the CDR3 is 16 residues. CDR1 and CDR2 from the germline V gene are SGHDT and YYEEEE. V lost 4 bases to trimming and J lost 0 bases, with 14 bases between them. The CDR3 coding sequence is TGTGCCAGCAGCCCCCGGACTACCTCCTCCTACAATGAGCAGTTCTTC. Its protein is CASSPRTTSSYNEQFF. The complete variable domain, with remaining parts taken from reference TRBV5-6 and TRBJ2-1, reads DAGVTQSPTHLIKTRGQQVTLRCSPKSGHDTVSWYQQALGQGPQFIFQYYEEEERQRGNFPDRFSGHQFPNYSSELNVNALLLGDSALYLCASSPRTTSSYNEQFFGPGTRLTVL.

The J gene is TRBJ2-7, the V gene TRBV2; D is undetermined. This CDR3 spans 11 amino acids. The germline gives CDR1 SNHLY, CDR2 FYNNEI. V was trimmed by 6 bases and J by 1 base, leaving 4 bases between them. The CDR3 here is CASSQSYEQYF. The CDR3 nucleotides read TGTGCCAGCAGCCAATCCTACGAGCAGTACTTC.

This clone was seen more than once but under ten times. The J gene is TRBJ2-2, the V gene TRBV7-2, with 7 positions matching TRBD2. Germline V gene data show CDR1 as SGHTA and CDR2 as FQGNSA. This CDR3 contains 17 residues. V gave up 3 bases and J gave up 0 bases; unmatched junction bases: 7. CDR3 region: CASSLLGAGSNTGELFF. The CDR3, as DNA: TGTGCCAGCAGCTTGTTAGGAGCGGGGTCGAACACCGGGGAGCTGTTTTTT.

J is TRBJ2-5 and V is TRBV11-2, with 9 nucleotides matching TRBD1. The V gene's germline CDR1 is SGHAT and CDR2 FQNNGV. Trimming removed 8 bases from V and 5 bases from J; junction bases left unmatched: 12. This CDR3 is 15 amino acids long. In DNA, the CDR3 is TGTGCCAGCGGACTTCTACAGGGGGCGCGGGAGACCCAGTACTTC. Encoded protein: CASGLLQGARETQYF.

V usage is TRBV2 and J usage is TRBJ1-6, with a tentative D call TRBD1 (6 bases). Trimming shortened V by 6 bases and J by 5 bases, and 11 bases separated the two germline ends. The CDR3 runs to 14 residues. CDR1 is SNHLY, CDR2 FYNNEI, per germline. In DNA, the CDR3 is TGTGCCAGCAGATCATGGACAGATAATTCACCCCTCCACTTT. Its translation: CASRSWTDNSPLHF. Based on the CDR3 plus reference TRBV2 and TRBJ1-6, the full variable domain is EPEVTQTPSHQVTQMGQEVILRCVPISNHLYFYWYRQILGQKVEFLVSFYNNEISEKSEIFDDQFSVERPDGSNFTLKIRSTKLEDSAMYFCASRSWTDNSPLHFGNGTRLTVT.

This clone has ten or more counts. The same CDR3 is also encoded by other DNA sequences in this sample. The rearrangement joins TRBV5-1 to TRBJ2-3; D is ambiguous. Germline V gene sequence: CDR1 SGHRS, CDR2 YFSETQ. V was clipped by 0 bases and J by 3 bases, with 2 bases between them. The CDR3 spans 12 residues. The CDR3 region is CASSLATDTQYF. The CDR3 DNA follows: TGCGCCAGCAGCTTGGCAACAGATACGCAGTATTTT.

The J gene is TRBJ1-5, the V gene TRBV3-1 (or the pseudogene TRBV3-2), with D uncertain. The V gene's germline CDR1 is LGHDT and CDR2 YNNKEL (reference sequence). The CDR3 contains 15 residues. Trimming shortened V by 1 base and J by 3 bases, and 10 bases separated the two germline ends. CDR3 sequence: CASSQGRGSNQPQHF. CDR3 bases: TGTGCCAGCAGCCAAGGACGGGGATCCAATCAGCCCCAGCATTTT.

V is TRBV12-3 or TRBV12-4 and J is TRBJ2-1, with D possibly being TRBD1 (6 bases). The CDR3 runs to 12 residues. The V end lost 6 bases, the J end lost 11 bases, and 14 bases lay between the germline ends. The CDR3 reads CASSYRVVQQFF. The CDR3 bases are TGTGCCAGCAGCTACAGGGTCGTCCAGCAGTTCTTC.

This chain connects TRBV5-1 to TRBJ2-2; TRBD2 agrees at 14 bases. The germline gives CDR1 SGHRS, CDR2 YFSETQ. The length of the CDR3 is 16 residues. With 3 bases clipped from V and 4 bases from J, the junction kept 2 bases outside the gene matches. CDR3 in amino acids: CASSWGLAGATGELFF. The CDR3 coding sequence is TGCGCCAGCAGCTGGGGACTAGCGGGAGCCACCGGGGAGCTGTTTTTT.

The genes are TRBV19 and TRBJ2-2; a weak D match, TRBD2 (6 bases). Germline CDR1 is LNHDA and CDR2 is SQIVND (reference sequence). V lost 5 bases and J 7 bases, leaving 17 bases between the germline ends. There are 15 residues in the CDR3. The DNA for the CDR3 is TGTGCCAGTAGTGATCTGGGGGGAGGTGTCGGGGAGCTGTTTTTT. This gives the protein CASSDLGGGVGELFF.

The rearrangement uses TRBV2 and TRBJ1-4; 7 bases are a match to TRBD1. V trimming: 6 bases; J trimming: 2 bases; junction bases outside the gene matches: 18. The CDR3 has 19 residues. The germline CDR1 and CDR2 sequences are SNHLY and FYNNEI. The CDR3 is CASSLTPGQSPRTNEKLFF. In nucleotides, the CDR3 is TGTGCCAGCAGCCTTACACCGGGACAGAGTCCACGTACTAATGAAAAACTGTTTTTT.

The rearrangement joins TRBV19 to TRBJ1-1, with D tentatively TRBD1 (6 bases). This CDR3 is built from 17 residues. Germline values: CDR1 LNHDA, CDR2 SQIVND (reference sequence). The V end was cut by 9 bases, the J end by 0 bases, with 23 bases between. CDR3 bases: TGTGCCAGCAGAACCGCGAGCTTGACAGGAATGAACACTGAAGCTTTCTTT. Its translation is CASRTASLTGMNTEAFF.

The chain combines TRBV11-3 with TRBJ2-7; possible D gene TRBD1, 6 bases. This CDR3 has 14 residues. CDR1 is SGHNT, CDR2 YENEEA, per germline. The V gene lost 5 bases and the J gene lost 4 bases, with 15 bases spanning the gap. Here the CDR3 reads CASSDRFLGYEQYF. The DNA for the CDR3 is TGTGCCAGCAGCGACAGGTTCCTTGGGTACGAGCAGTACTTC. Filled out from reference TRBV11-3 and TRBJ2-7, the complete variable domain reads EAGVVQSPRYKIIEKKQPVAFWCNPISGHNTLYWYLQNLGQGPELLIRYENEEAVDDSQLPKDRFSAERLKGVDSTLKIQPAELGDSAVYLCASSDRFLGYEQYFGPGTRLTVT.

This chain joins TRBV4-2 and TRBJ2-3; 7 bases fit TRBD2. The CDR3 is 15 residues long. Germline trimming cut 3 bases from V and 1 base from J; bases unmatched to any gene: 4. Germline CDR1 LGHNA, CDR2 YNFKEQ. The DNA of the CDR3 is TGTGCCAGCAGCCAGGACCTAGCGGGCACAGATACGCAGTATTTT. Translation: CASSQDLAGTDTQYF.

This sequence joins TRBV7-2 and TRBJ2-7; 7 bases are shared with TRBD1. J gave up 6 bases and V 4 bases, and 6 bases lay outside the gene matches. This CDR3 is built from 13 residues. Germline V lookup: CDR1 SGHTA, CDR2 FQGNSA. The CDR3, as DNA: TGTGCCAGCAGCTCCGACAGGGTGGGCGAGCAGTACTTC. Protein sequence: CASSSDRVGEQYF.